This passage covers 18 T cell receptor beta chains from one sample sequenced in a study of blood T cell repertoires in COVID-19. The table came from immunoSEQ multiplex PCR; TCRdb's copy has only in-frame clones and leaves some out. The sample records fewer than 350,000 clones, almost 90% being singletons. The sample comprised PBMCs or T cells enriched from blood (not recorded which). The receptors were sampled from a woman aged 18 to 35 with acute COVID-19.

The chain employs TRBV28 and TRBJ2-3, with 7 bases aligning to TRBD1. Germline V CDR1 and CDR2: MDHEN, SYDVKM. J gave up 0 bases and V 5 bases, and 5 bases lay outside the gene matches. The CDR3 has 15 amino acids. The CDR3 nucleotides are TGTGCCAGCAGTCGGGACAGCTCTAGCACAGATACGCAGTATTTT. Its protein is CASSRDSSSTDTQYF.

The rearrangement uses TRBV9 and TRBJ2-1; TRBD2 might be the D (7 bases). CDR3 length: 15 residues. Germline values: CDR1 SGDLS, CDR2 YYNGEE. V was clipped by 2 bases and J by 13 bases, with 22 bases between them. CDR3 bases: TGTGCCAGCAGCGTTGGGGGGGCGTACCGGGACTATCAGTTCTTC. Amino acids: CASSVGGAYRDYQFF.

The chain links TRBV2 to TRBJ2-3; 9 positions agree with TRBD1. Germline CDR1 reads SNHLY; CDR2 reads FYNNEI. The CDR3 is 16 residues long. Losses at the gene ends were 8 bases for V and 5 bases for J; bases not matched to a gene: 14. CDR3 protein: CASSLGGTGYQDTQYF. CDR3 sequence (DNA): TGTGCCAGCTCCCTTGGAGGGACAGGGTATCAAGATACGCAGTATTTT.

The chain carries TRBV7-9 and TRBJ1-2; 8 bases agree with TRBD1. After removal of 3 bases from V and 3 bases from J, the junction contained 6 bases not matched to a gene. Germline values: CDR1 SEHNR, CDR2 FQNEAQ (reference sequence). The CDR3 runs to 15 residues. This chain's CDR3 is CASSFEDRVDYGYTF. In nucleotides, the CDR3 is TGTGCCAGCAGCTTTGAGGACAGGGTAGACTATGGCTACACCTTC.

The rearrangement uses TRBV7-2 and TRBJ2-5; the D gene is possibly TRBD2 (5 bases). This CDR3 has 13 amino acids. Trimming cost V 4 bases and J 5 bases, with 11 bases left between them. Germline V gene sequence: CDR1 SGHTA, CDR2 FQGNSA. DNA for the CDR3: TGTGCCAGCAGCTGGGCACTAGGGGAGACCCAGTACTTC. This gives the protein CASSWALGETQYF.

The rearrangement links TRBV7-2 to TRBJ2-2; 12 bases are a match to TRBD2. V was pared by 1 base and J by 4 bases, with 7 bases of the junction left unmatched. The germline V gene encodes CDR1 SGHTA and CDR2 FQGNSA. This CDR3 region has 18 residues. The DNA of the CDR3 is TGTGCCAGCAGCTTAGACTCTAGCGGGAGGGCCATCACCGGGGAGCTGTTTTTT. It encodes CASSLDSSGRAITGELFF.

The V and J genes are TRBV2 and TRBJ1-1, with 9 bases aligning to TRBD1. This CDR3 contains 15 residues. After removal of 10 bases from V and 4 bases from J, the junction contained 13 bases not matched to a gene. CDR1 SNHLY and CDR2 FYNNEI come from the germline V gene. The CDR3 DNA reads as TGTGCCACCTACACTCCCGGACAGGGGTTCACTGAAGCTTTCTTT. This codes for CATYTPGQGFTEAFF.

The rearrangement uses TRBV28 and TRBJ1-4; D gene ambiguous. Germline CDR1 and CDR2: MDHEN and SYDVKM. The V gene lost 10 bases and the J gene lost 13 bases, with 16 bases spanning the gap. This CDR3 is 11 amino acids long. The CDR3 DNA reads TGTGCCACCCTCAGCCGGGGATCACTGTTTTTT. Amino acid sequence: CATLSRGSLFF.

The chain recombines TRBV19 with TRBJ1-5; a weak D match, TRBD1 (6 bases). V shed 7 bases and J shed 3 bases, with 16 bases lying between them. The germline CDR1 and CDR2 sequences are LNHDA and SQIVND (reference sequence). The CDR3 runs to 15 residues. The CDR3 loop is CASKDRRGPNQPQHF. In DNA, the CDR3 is TGTGCCAGTAAGGACAGACGGGGCCCCAATCAGCCCCAGCATTTT.

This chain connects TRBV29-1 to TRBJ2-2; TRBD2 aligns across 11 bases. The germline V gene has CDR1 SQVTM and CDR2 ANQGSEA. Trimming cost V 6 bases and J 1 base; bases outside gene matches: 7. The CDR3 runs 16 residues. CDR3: CSVKGTSGGNTGELFF. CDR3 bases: TGCAGCGTCAAAGGGACTAGCGGAGGGAACACCGGGGAGCTGTTTTTT.

CDR3 sequence reads: CASSLFGQSNEKLFF. Here the CDR3 DNA reads TGCGCCAGCAGCTTGTTTGGACAGTCTAATGAAAAACTGTTTTTT. This chain connects TRBV5-1 to TRBJ1-4; tentative D call: TRBD1 (6 bases). With 1 base removed from V and 3 bases from J, the gap between germline ends came to 10 bases. Looked up from germline, CDR1 is SGHRS and CDR2 is YFSETQ. The CDR3 loop spans 15 amino acids.

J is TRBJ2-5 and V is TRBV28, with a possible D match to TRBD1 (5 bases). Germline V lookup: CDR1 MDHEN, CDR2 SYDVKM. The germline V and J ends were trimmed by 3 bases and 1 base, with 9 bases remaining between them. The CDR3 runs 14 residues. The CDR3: CASSFLQGQETQYF. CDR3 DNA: TGTGCCAGCAGTTTTTTGCAGGGCCAAGAGACCCAGTACTTC.

CDR3 region: CASSLVSGDRGDEKLFF. For the CDR3, the DNA is TGTGCCAGCAGCTTAGTATCCGGGGACAGGGGGGATGAAAAACTGTTTTTT. This chain links TRBV7-6 with TRBJ1-4, with 11 bases aligning to TRBD1. The V gene's germline CDR1 is SGHVS and CDR2 FNYEAQ. CDR3 size: 17 residues. V shed 1 base and J 6 bases; nucleotides not matched to a gene: 7.

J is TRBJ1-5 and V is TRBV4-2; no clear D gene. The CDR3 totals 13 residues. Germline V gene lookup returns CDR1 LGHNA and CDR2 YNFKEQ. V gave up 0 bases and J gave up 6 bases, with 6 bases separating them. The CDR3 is CASSQELSQPQHF. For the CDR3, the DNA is TGTGCCAGCAGCCAAGAATTGAGTCAGCCCCAGCATTTT.

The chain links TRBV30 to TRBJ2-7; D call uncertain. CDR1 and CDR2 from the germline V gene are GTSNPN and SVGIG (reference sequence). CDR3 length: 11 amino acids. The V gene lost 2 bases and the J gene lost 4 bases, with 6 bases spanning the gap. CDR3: CAWSFSYEQYF. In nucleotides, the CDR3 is TGTGCCTGGAGTTTTAGTTACGAGCAGTACTTC.

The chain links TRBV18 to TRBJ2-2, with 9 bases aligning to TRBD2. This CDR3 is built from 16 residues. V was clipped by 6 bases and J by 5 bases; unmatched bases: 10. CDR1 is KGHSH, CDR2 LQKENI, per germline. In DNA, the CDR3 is TGTGCCAGCTCGATTAATCCGGGACTAGCAACCGGGGAGCTGTTTTTT. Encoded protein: CASSINPGLATGELFF.

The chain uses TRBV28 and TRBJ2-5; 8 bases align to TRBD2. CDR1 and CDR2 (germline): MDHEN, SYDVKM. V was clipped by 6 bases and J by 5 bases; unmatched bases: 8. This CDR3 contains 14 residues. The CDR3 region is CASSPHPGGETQYF. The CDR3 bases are TGTGCCAGCAGCCCCCACCCGGGGGGGGAGACCCAGTACTTC.

CDR3 sequence (DNA): TGTGCCAGCTCACCATTTTCAGGGGGAGTGAACACTGAAGCTTTCTTT. Residues: CASSPFSGGVNTEAFF. The chain employs TRBV18 and TRBJ1-1, with 7 bases that match TRBD1. Trimming took 2 bases from V and 0 from J; bases not matched to a gene: 6. Per germline, CDR1 KGHSH and CDR2 LQKENI. The CDR3 runs 16 residues.